Below are 8 T cell receptor beta chains sequenced from a single sample in a study of post-analysis software for immune sequencing data. Study-wide points: With TRBV5-6, TRBV5-1 and TRBV20-1 included, about five TRBV segments were more frequent in patients than in controls.

These receptors lack a known antigen. The authors incorporated unique molecular identifiers into the TCR beta cDNA libraries. TCRdb called the PCR reads again in MiXCR, with one record for every CDR3 protein. The data hold 750,000 to 950,000 distinct CDR3 sequences, with roughly 58% observed a single time. Sequenced material: blood. The receptors stem from a girl aged 10 to 17 with multiple sclerosis.

J is TRBJ2-6 and V is TRBV15, with TRBD1 matching 8 bases. The CDR3 is 19 amino acids. Per germline, CDR1 LNHNV and CDR2 YYDKDF (reference sequence). Trimming at V came to 0 bases and at J to 0 bases, leaving 7 bases not matched to a gene. The CDR3 DNA sequence: TGTGCCACCAGCAGAGAAGGACAGGGTTTGAGCTCTGGGGCCAACGTCCTGACTTTC. Its translation is CATSREGQGLSSGANVLTF.

The V gene is TRBV20-1, the J gene TRBJ2-5; a possible D gene is TRBD2 (6 bases). TRBJ2-7 explains the end of the DNA better; the J call may be wrong. The CDR3 consists of 15 residues. Germline V gene sequence: CDR1 DFQATT, CDR2 SNEGSKA (reference sequence). The CDR3, as DNA: TGCAGTGCTAGAGACCGGGACTCGGTCGGATACGAGCAGTACTTC. This encodes CSARDRDSVGYEQYF.

This rearrangement joins TRBV7-2 to TRBJ2-4; 9 bases agree with TRBD1. The J call may be in error: the DNA end matches TRBJ2-7 better. CDR3 length equals 14 residues. Germline V gene sequence: CDR1 SGHTA, CDR2 FQGNSA. The DNA for the CDR3 is TGTGCCAGCAGCTGGGACAGGGCAAAACACGAGCAGTACTTC. The encoded protein is CASSWDRAKHEQYF.

This clonotype was detected only a few times. V gene TRBV20-1 combines with J gene TRBJ2-3, with D possibly called TRBD1 or TRBD2 (5 bases each). The germline V gene has CDR1 DFQATT and CDR2 SNEGSKA (reference sequence). The V end was cut by 5 bases, the J end by 0 bases, with 18 bases between. This CDR3 region has 16 residues. The CDR3 loop is CSALPPGPPSTDTQYF. As DNA, the CDR3 is TGCAGTGCTTTACCTCCGGGACCCCCTAGCACAGATACGCAGTATTTT.

Only a few counts were recorded for this clonotype. The chain has TRBV29-1 and TRBJ2-1, with D uncertain. The ends were cut back, 3 bases at V and 2 bases at J, with 14 bases in the middle. The CDR3 extends over 15 amino acids. Germline V gene data show CDR1 as SQVTM and CDR2 as ANQGSEA. CDR3 sequence: CSVDEPGLPYNEQFF. As DNA, the CDR3 is TGCAGCGTTGATGAACCGGGTCTCCCCTACAATGAGCAGTTCTTC.

The chain has TRBV11-1 and TRBJ2-7; possibly TRBD1 for D (5 bases). This CDR3 is built from 15 residues. Germline V lookup: CDR1 SGHAT, CDR2 FQDESV (reference sequence). Between the trimmed V and J ends, which lost 0 bases and 5 bases, there was a span of 14 bases. CDR3 in amino acids: CASSLAFQGNHEQYF. The CDR3 DNA is TGTGCCAGCAGCTTAGCTTTCCAGGGTAACCACGAGCAGTACTTC.

V is TRBV29-1 and J is TRBJ1-2; no clear D gene. V was pared by 3 bases and J by 7 bases, with 12 bases between. Germline-derived CDR1 and CDR2 are SQVTM and ANQGSEA. This CDR3 is 12 amino acids long. The CDR3 region has the DNA TGCAGCGTTGATGTGGGCCGGGCTGGCTACACCTTC. Its translation is CSVDVGRAGYTF.

This sequence joins TRBV20-1 and TRBJ2-1; 9 bases are shared with TRBD2. The germline gives CDR1 DFQATT, CDR2 SNEGSKA (reference sequence). J was trimmed by 6 bases and V by 1 base; bases with no gene match: 10. This CDR3 has 16 amino acids. The chain's CDR3 is CSARGPGTSILNEQFF. CDR3 DNA sequence: TGCAGTGCTAGAGGCCCCGGGACTAGCATTCTCAATGAGCAGTTCTTC.